This T cell receptor (beta chain) was sequenced in a study of blood T cell repertoires in COVID-19. Study as a whole: Acute and convalescent COVID-19 samples came from the United States, Italy and Spain. Nucleic acid was either cDNA or gDNA, and it came from T cells, B-cell-depleted T cells, or PBMCs.

Per the authors' pipeline: Amplification of reference gene primers provided the estimated nucleated cell counts. Libraries were prepared by immunoSEQ multiplex PCR; TCRdb keeps only in-frame clonotypes and omits some of them. V, J and clone size were drawn from that table, and D and trimming were deduced from the DNA. The sample holds 150,000 to 200,000 clones, around 83% seen once. Sequences were obtained from peripheral blood. This receptor was taken from a woman in her 70s who had recovered from COVID-19.

The CDR3 sequence is CASSSPTGGDEQYF. The CDR3 nucleotides are TGTGCCAGCAGTTCCCCCACGGGGGGCGACGAGCAGTACTTC. The V gene is TRBV6-1, the J gene TRBJ2-7; the D gene is possibly TRBD2 (7 bases). Germline assignment: CDR1 MNHNS and CDR2 SASEGT. The V and J ends lost 5 bases and 5 bases respectively, with 16 bases between them. The CDR3 is 14 residues long.